The 3 T cell receptor beta chains below all came from one sample that was sequenced in a study of blood T cell repertoires in COVID-19. Profiled with immunoSEQ multiplex PCR; TCRdb holds only in-frame clones, not every one. Of roughly 200,000 clones in the sample, around 85% were seen once. Sequencing input: peripheral blood. These TCRs come from a man between 50 and 59 years old who had recovered from COVID-19.

In its sample, this clone was seen once. This sequence joins TRBV27 and TRBJ2-1; 9 bases map to TRBD2. Losses at the gene ends were 5 bases for V and 1 base for J; bases not matched to a gene: 9. This CDR3 comprises 17 residues. Germline CDR1 is MNHEY and CDR2 is SMNVEV (reference sequence). CDR3 sequence: CASSLFSGRGSYNEQFF. DNA of the CDR3: TGTGCCAGCAGTCTGTTTAGCGGGAGAGGGTCCTACAATGAGCAGTTCTTC.

The chain carries TRBV28 and TRBJ2-3, with TRBD1 matching 7 bases. There are 15 residues in the CDR3. Germline V CDR1 and CDR2: MDHEN, SYDVKM. Losses at the gene ends were 6 bases for V and 1 base for J; bases not matched to a gene: 7. This CDR3 is CASSHDRVRTDTQYF. CDR3 DNA sequence: TGTGCCAGCAGCCACGACAGGGTGCGCACAGATACGCAGTATTTT.

This CDR3 reads CASMYRALGNEQFF. CDR3 sequence (DNA): TGTGCCAGCATGTACAGGGCCCTAGGGAATGAGCAGTTCTTC. This chain uses TRBV27 with TRBJ2-1, with TRBD1 as a possible D gene (6 bases). The CDR3 runs to 14 residues. The V end lost 7 bases, the J end lost 7 bases, and 17 bases lay between the germline ends. CDR1 is MNHEY and CDR2 is SMNVEV in the germline V gene (reference sequence).